These 18 T cell receptor beta chains came from one sample sequenced in a study of blood T cell repertoires in COVID-19 (dated by TCRdb to 2020 to 2022). Libraries came from the immunoSEQ multiplex PCR assay. The table comes from immuneACCESS by way of TCRdb, which keeps in-frame sequences with V and J called. Part of the clones is missing from these tables; in studies checked, under half for an unresolved V gene and the rest for unknown reasons. The sample table shows some 120,000 clones, and approximately 83% are seen once. Of the sample, around 20% falls within the top ten clones. Specimen: peripheral blood. All receptors derive from a woman between 50 and 59 years old who had recovered from COVID-19.

The rearrangement uses TRBV5-1 and TRBJ2-1, with TRBD2 matching over 13 bases. The CDR3 has 16 residues. Germline values: CDR1 SGHRS, CDR2 YFSETQ. J gave up 7 bases and V 4 bases, and 8 bases lay outside the gene matches. The CDR3 DNA reads TGCGCCAGCAGCGCTCTCGGGACTAGCGGGATAAATGAGCAGTTCTTC. Its protein product is CASSALGTSGINEQFF.

CDR3 residues: CASRSQGHYNEQFF. The CDR3 bases are TGTGCCAGCAGGTCCCAGGGTCACTACAATGAGCAGTTCTTC. The genes are TRBV7-3 and TRBJ2-1; possibly TRBD1 for D (5 bases). In germline, CDR1 is SGHTA, CDR2 FQGTGA. Trimming left V 6 bases short and J 3 bases short, with 12 bases between. The length of the CDR3 is 14 residues. The complete variable domain, with remaining parts taken from reference TRBV7-3 and TRBJ2-1, reads GAGVSQTPSNKVTEKGKYVELRCDPISGHTALYWYRQSLGQGPEFLIYFQGTGAADDSGLPNDRFFAVRPEGSVSTLKIQRTERGDSAVYLCASRSQGHYNEQFFGPGTRLTVL.

The gene calls are TRBV2 and TRBJ2-7; 8 nucleotides line up with TRBD2. The V and J ends lost 7 bases and 3 bases, in that order; junction bases with no gene match: 8. Germline V gene sequence: CDR1 SNHLY, CDR2 FYNNEI. This CDR3 region has 14 residues. The chain's CDR3 is CASKRDSGVYEQYF. CDR3 in DNA: TGTGCCAGCAAGCGGGATAGCGGGGTCTACGAGCAGTACTTC.

The chain couples TRBV18 to TRBJ2-7; D is unclear. The germline V and J ends were trimmed by 3 bases and 0 bases, with 9 bases remaining between them. Germline V gene data show CDR1 as KGHSH and CDR2 as LQKENI. CDR3 length: 14 residues. DNA for the CDR3: TGTGCCAGCTCACCGGGCCTCAGCTCCTACGAGCAGTACTTC. This encodes CASSPGLSSYEQYF.

The chain combines TRBV7-2 with TRBJ1-6, with a possible D match to TRBD1 (5 bases). V gave up 5 bases and J gave up 12 bases, with 17 bases separating them. Germline-derived CDR1 and CDR2 are SGHTA and FQGNSA. This CDR3 is 14 amino acids long. CDR3 loop: CASSRGGTSQPLHF. CDR3 nucleotide sequence: TGTGCCAGCAGCCGGGGGGGTACCTCCCAACCCCTCCACTTT. The whole variable domain, filled in from reference TRBV7-2 and TRBJ1-6, reads GAGVSQSPSNKVTEKGKDVELRCDPISGHTALYWYRQSLGQGLEFLIYFQGNSAPDKSGLPSDRFSAERTGGSVSTLTIQRTQQEDSAVYLCASSRGGTSQPLHFGNGTRLTVT.

The chain carries TRBV2 and TRBJ2-1; 8 positions match TRBD1. The CDR3 has 14 residues. The V and J ends lost 10 bases and 0 bases, in that order; junction bases with no gene match: 5. CDR1 is SNHLY, CDR2 FYNNEI, per germline. The CDR3 sequence is CAISDRGSYNEQFF. Written as DNA, the CDR3 is TGTGCCATTTCAGACAGGGGCTCCTACAATGAGCAGTTCTTC. Filled out from reference TRBV2 and TRBJ2-1, the complete variable domain reads EPEVTQTPSHQVTQMGQEVILRCVPISNHLYFYWYRQILGQKVEFLVSFYNNEISEKSEIFDDQFSVERPDGSNFTLKIRSTKLEDSAMYFCAISDRGSYNEQFFGPGTRLTVL.

The CDR3 loop is CASSLAGTGGEPQHF. The CDR3 DNA reads TGCGCCAGCAGCTTGGCCGGGACAGGGGGAGAGCCCCAGCATTTT. The rearrangement joins TRBV5-1 to TRBJ1-5, with 11 bases identical to TRBD1. V trimming: 0 bases; J trimming: 8 bases; junction bases outside the gene matches: 4. Per germline, CDR1 SGHRS and CDR2 YFSETQ. CDR3 size: 15 residues.

This sequence joins TRBV11-3 and TRBJ2-5; weak D call: TRBD1 (5 bases). With 1 base removed from V and 7 bases from J, the gap between germline ends came to 10 bases. Germline lookup yields CDR1 SGHNT and CDR2 YENEEA. CDR3 size: 13 residues. This CDR3 is CASSLVGPGTQYF. CDR3 coding DNA: TGTGCCAGCAGCTTAGTGGGGCCGGGGACCCAGTACTTC. Drawing the rest from reference TRBV11-3 and TRBJ2-5, the complete variable domain is EAGVVQSPRYKIIEKKQPVAFWCNPISGHNTLYWYLQNLGQGPELLIRYENEEAVDDSQLPKDRFSAERLKGVDSTLKIQPAELGDSAVYLCASSLVGPGTQYFGPGTRLLVL.

This chain uses TRBV5-1 with TRBJ2-1; the match to TRBD1 covers 9 bases. The CDR3 is 16 amino acids. The germline V gene has CDR1 SGHRS and CDR2 YFSETQ. V dropped 0 bases and J dropped 4; count of bases not matched to a gene: 5. DNA for the CDR3: TGCGCCAGCAGCTTGGGCTGGACAGGGGTTTACAATGAGCAGTTCTTC. This encodes CASSLGWTGVYNEQFF. Variable domain in full (rest from reference TRBV5-1 and TRBJ2-1): KAGVTQTPRYLIKTRGQQVTLSCSPISGHRSVSWYQQTPGQGLQFLFEYFSETQRNKGNFPGRFSGRQFSNSRSEMNVSTLELGDSALYLCASSLGWTGVYNEQFFGPGTRLTVL.

The chain carries TRBV4-3 and TRBJ2-1, with D perhaps TRBD2 (5 bases). This CDR3 comprises 15 residues. Trimming stripped 1 base from V and 5 bases from J, with 12 bases between. The germline V gene has CDR1 LGHNA and CDR2 YSLEER. The DNA for the CDR3 is TGCGCCAGCAGCCAAGCCCTAGACGGGAACAATGAGCAGTTCTTC. It encodes CASSQALDGNNEQFF.

The chain uses TRBV5-4 and TRBJ2-3; possibly TRBD1 for D (5 bases). The CDR3 runs 15 residues. V was shortened by 0 bases and J by 1 base, with 9 bases between the two germline ends. Germline CDR1 SGHNT, CDR2 YYREEE (reference sequence). For the CDR3, the DNA is TGTGCCAGCAGCTTGGGGGGCGCGGGCACAGATACGCAGTATTTT. This codes for CASSLGGAGTDTQYF.

The genes are TRBV2 and TRBJ2-5, with D maybe TRBD1 (5 bases). The V gene's germline CDR1 is SNHLY and CDR2 FYNNEI. The V and J ends lost 6 bases and 4 bases respectively, with 9 bases between them. The CDR3 spans 12 residues. The DNA for the CDR3 is TGTGCCAGCAGGGGGCTAGGAGAGACCCAGTACTTC. Protein sequence: CASRGLGETQYF. The whole variable domain, filled in from reference TRBV2 and TRBJ2-5, reads EPEVTQTPSHQVTQMGQEVILRCVPISNHLYFYWYRQILGQKVEFLVSFYNNEISEKSEIFDDQFSVERPDGSNFTLKIRSTKLEDSAMYFCASRGLGETQYFGPGTRLLVL.

The chain recombines TRBV6-5 with TRBJ2-3, with D perhaps TRBD2 (6 bases). The germline gives CDR1 MNHEY, CDR2 SVGAGI. The CDR3 is 14 amino acids. Trimming removed 7 bases from V and 5 bases from J, with 16 bases in between. CDR3 DNA sequence: TGTGCCAGCATCTCCGGGAGTTCTGTAGATACGCAGTATTTT. Translated: CASISGSSVDTQYF.

This chain uses TRBV28 with TRBJ2-7; 8 bases fit TRBD2. The CDR3 has 15 residues. CDR1 and CDR2 from the germline V gene are MDHEN and SYDVKM. Unmatched junction bases numbered 11, after V lost 4 bases and J lost 6 bases. The CDR3 region is CASSSPAGARPEQYF. The CDR3 bases are TGTGCCAGCAGTTCCCCAGCGGGAGCTCGTCCCGAGCAGTACTTC.

The V and J genes are TRBV27 and TRBJ2-3, with 9 positions matching TRBD2. V was clipped by 5 bases and J by 3 bases; unmatched bases: 9. Germline V gene sequence: CDR1 MNHEY, CDR2 SMNVEV (reference sequence). This CDR3 comprises 16 residues. The CDR3 region is CASSAFLAGTTDTQYF. The CDR3 coding sequence is TGTGCCAGCAGTGCCTTCCTAGCGGGGACGACAGATACGCAGTATTTT.

V is TRBV4-1 and J is TRBJ2-2; D is ambiguous. The CDR3 runs 13 residues. V lost 3 bases and J 7 bases, leaving 9 bases between the germline ends. Germline V gene data show CDR1 as MGHRA and CDR2 as YSYEKL. CDR3 nucleotides: TGCGCCAGCAGCCAGTCCCTACGCGGGGAGCTGTTTTTT. It translates to CASSQSLRGELFF.

The chain has TRBV2 and TRBJ2-5; TRBD1 aligns across 7 bases. The CDR3 covers 13 residues. Germline assignment: CDR1 SNHLY and CDR2 FYNNEI. With 8 bases clipped from V and 2 bases from J, the junction kept 5 bases outside the gene matches. The CDR3, as DNA: TGTGCCAGCGGCCGGGACAGACAAGAGACCCAGTACTTC. It specifies CASGRDRQETQYF.

This chain uses TRBV7-9 with TRBJ2-2; D not resolved. V lost 1 base to trimming and J lost 4 bases, with 7 bases between them. The CDR3 covers 14 residues. Germline-derived CDR1 and CDR2 are SEHNR and FQNEAQ (reference sequence). CDR3 DNA: TGTGCCAGCAGCTTAGATATGTTCACCGGGGAGCTGTTTTTT. It yields the protein CASSLDMFTGELFF.